The text below deals with one TCR beta chain. This entry comes from a study of T cell responses to AZD1222 COVID-19 vaccine. Deletions cut 0 bases from V and 4 bases from J, with 12 bases between. The germline CDR1 and CDR2 sequences are MGHRA and YSYEKL. The CDR3 consists of 15 residues. Libraries were prepared by immunoSEQ multiplex PCR; TCRdb keeps only in-frame clonotypes and omits some of them. The table shows 150,000 to 180,000 clones, with 90% occurring only once. The gene calls are TRBV4-1 and TRBJ1-2; no reliable D call. The sequencing used peripheral blood, collected on day 0 of AZD1222 vaccination. The sequence derives from an adult in good health. CDR3 in amino acids: CASSQDQTGIYGYTF. The CDR3 DNA sequence: TGCGCCAGCAGCCAAGATCAGACCGGCATCTATGGCTACACCTTC.